The rows below give T cell receptor beta chains drawn from one sample of a study of cytomegalovirus exposure and HLA in healthy donors. Produced via immunoSEQ multiplex PCR; TCRdb's table is partial and in-frame only. The sample lists more than 90,000 clones, around three quarters occurring once. The sequencing sample was made of PBMCs. These receptors were taken from a man aged 35 to 55 in good health and CMV-seronegative. The CDR3 runs from the conserved cysteine through the conserved F or W. A D gene is named only where the DNA matches it firmly. A row's size may be missing; if present it is once, few, many or a size class.

v_call: TRBV7-8
clone_size: -
j_call: TRBJ1-6
d_call: -
cdr3_nt: TGTGCCAGCAGCACACCCCTAAGCGGGAGCTCCTATAATTCACCCCTCCACTTT
cdr3_aa: CASSTPLSGSSYNSPLHF

v_call: TRBV28
clone_size: few
j_call: TRBJ1-2
d_call: -
cdr3_nt: TGTGCCAGCAATGGGCAGGGCGATGGCTACACCTTC
cdr3_aa: CASNGQGDGYTF

v_call: TRBV19
clone_size: -
j_call: TRBJ2-5
d_call: -
cdr3_nt: TGTGCCAGTTCCGGTGAGGTTGAGACCCAGTACTTC
cdr3_aa: CASSGEVETQYF

v_call: TRBV12-5
clone_size: -
j_call: TRBJ2-2
d_call: -
cdr3_nt: TGTGCTAGTGGTTTTGGTGGCCGGGAGCTGTTTTTT
cdr3_aa: CASGFGGRELFF

v_call: TRBV7-2
clone_size: -
j_call: TRBJ2-1
d_call: -
cdr3_nt: TGTGCCAGCAGCCCGGACACTGGGGGCCCCCACAATGAGCAGTTCTTC
cdr3_aa: CASSPDTGGPHNEQFF

v_call: TRBV27
clone_size: once
j_call: TRBJ2-7
d_call: TRBD2
cdr3_nt: TGTGCCAGCAGCGCGGGGGTTTACGAGCAGTACTTC
cdr3_aa: CASSAGVYEQYF

v_call: TRBV5-4
clone_size: once
j_call: TRBJ1-3
d_call: TRBD1
cdr3_nt: TGTGCCAGCAGCCAAATTCAGGGGGGCTCTGGAAACACCATATATTTT
cdr3_aa: CASSQIQGGSGNTIYF

v_call: TRBV5-1
clone_size: -
j_call: TRBJ1-1
d_call: -
cdr3_nt: TGCGCCAGCCGATGGGGGGGCGAGAACACTGAAGCTTTCTTT
cdr3_aa: CASRWGGENTEAFF

v_call: TRBV6-5
clone_size: -
j_call: TRBJ2-7
d_call: TRBD1
cdr3_nt: TGTGCCAGCAGTTCCGCCGGGACAGGGGTAACCTACGAGCAGTACTTC
cdr3_aa: CASSSAGTGVTYEQYF

v_call: TRBV5-1
clone_size: -
j_call: TRBJ2-5
d_call: -
cdr3_nt: TGCGCCAGCGGCTCACTACCTCAAGAGACCCAGTACTTC
cdr3_aa: CASGSLPQETQYF

v_call: TRBV6-6
clone_size: -
j_call: TRBJ2-5
d_call: TRBD2
cdr3_nt: TGTGCCAGCAGTTACGCCACTAGCGGGGCCCAAGAGACCCAGTACTTC
cdr3_aa: CASSYATSGAQETQYF

v_call: TRBV30
clone_size: once
j_call: TRBJ2-7
d_call: -
cdr3_nt: TGTGCCTGGAGTGCCACAAACTACGAGCAGTACTTC
cdr3_aa: CAWSATNYEQYF

v_call: TRBV19
clone_size: once
j_call: TRBJ1-6
d_call: -
cdr3_nt: TGTGCCAGTAGCCCTAGGACAGCTAATAATTCACCCCTCCACTTT
cdr3_aa: CASSPRTANNSPLHF

v_call: TRBV6-4
clone_size: few
j_call: TRBJ2-3
d_call: -
cdr3_nt: TGTGCCAGCAGTGCCGGGACTAGCACAGATACGCAGTATTTT
cdr3_aa: CASSAGTSTDTQYF

v_call: TRBV27
clone_size: -
j_call: TRBJ1-1
d_call: TRBD1
cdr3_nt: TGTGCCAGCAGTTTGCTGAAGGGGACAGGGGCTAACACTGAAGCTTTCTTT
cdr3_aa: CASSLLKGTGANTEAFF

v_call: TRBV4-1
clone_size: -
j_call: TRBJ1-2
d_call: -
cdr3_nt: TGCGCCAGCAGCCCCAGGGCTGACTATGGCTACACCTTC
cdr3_aa: CASSPRADYGYTF

v_call: TRBV7-9
clone_size: -
j_call: TRBJ2-3
d_call: TRBD1
cdr3_nt: TGTGCCAGCAGCCCGACAGGGTTAGATACGCAGTATTTT
cdr3_aa: CASSPTGLDTQYF

v_call: TRBV5-1
clone_size: -
j_call: TRBJ2-5
d_call: -
cdr3_nt: TGCGCCAGCAGCTTTGGCGGGACGCAAGAGACCCAGTACTTC
cdr3_aa: CASSFGGTQETQYF

v_call: TRBV6-5
clone_size: -
j_call: TRBJ2-1
d_call: TRBD1
cdr3_nt: TGTGCCAGCAGTTTCACAGGGGGATTGACCTACAATGAGCAGTTCTTC
cdr3_aa: CASSFTGGLTYNEQFF

v_call: TRBV11-2
clone_size: -
j_call: TRBJ2-3
d_call: TRBD2
cdr3_nt: TGTGCCAGCAGCGGTACTAGCGGAGGCACAGATACGCAGTATTTT
cdr3_aa: CASSGTSGGTDTQYF

v_call: TRBV7-8
clone_size: once
j_call: TRBJ1-3
d_call: -
cdr3_nt: TGTGCCAGCAGCTTAGACCGCAGGGCGTACGGAAACACCATATATTTT
cdr3_aa: CASSLDRRAYGNTIYF

v_call: TRBV7-9
clone_size: few
j_call: TRBJ2-6
d_call: TRBD1
cdr3_nt: TGTTCCAGCAGCTTAACTTTCCAGGGGGCAAGGGGGGCCAACGTCCTGACTTTC
cdr3_aa: CSSSLTFQGARGANVLTF

v_call: TRBV19
clone_size: -
j_call: TRBJ1-2
d_call: -
cdr3_nt: TGTGCCAGTACCGAGACGGCACCTCTCTCGGGGGGCTACACCTTC
cdr3_aa: CASTETAPLSGGYTF

v_call: TRBV11-2
clone_size: -
j_call: TRBJ2-3
d_call: TRBD2
cdr3_nt: TGTGCCAGCAGCTTAGTCGGGGGGAGCACAGATACGCAGTATTTT
cdr3_aa: CASSLVGGSTDTQYF

v_call: TRBV19
clone_size: few
j_call: TRBJ2-5
d_call: -
cdr3_nt: TGTGCCAGTAGTACCGCTCAGTGGTACCAAGAGACCCAGTACTTC
cdr3_aa: CASSTAQWYQETQYF

v_call: TRBV9
clone_size: -
j_call: TRBJ2-3
d_call: -
cdr3_nt: TGTGCCAGCAGCGTAGTGACTCATCAAACAGATACGCAGTATTTT
cdr3_aa: CASSVVTHQTDTQYF

v_call: TRBV5-6
clone_size: -
j_call: TRBJ1-2
d_call: -
cdr3_nt: TGTGCCAGCAGCTTTTTCCGAGATGGCTACACCTTC
cdr3_aa: CASSFFRDGYTF

v_call: TRBV5-4
clone_size: -
j_call: TRBJ1-3
d_call: TRBD1
cdr3_nt: TGTGCCAGCAGCTTGCGGGGGGGACAGACCTCTGGAAACACCATATATTTT
cdr3_aa: CASSLRGGQTSGNTIYF

v_call: TRBV5-8
clone_size: -
j_call: TRBJ2-1
d_call: -
cdr3_nt: TGTGCCAGCAATTTAGTAGTGTACAATGAGCAGTTCTTC
cdr3_aa: CASNLVVYNEQFF

v_call: TRBV6-5
clone_size: -
j_call: TRBJ2-2
d_call: -
cdr3_nt: TGTGCCAGCAGTCATGTACAGAACACCGGGGAGCTGTTTTTT
cdr3_aa: CASSHVQNTGELFF

v_call: TRBV9
clone_size: -
j_call: TRBJ2-5
d_call: TRBD2
cdr3_nt: TGTGCCAGCAGCGTTTTAGCGGGAGTTGAGACCCAGTACTTC
cdr3_aa: CASSVLAGVETQYF

v_call: TRBV15
clone_size: once
j_call: TRBJ2-7
d_call: -
cdr3_nt: TGTGCCACCGGCAGGAACCCCGGGGACGAGCAGTACTTC
cdr3_aa: CATGRNPGDEQYF

v_call: TRBV2
clone_size: -
j_call: TRBJ1-5
d_call: -
cdr3_nt: TGTGCCAGCAGTGGGGCACAAAACAATCAGCCCCAGCATTTT
cdr3_aa: CASSGAQNNQPQHF

v_call: TRBV30
clone_size: -
j_call: TRBJ1-6
d_call: -
cdr3_nt: TGTGCCTGGAGCCCGGGGGGGCAGGGTTCACCCCTCCACTTT
cdr3_aa: CAWSPGGQGSPLHF

v_call: TRBV6-5
clone_size: -
j_call: TRBJ1-1
d_call: -
cdr3_nt: TGTGCCAGCAGTTACTCCAGGGGCTTGGGAAACACTGAAGCTTTCTTT
cdr3_aa: CASSYSRGLGNTEAFF